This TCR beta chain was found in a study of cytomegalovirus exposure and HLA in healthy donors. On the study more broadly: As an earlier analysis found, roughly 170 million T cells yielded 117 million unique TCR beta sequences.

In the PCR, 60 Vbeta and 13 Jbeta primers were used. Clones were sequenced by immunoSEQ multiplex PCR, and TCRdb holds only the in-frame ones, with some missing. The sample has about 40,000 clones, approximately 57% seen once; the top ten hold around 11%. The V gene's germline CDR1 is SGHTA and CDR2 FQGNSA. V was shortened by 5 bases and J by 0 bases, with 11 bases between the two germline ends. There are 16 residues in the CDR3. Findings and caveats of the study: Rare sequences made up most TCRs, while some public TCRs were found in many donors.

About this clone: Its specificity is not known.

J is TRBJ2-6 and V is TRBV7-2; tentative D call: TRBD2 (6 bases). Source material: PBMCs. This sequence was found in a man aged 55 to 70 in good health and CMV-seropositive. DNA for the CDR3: TGTGCCAGCAGCGATGCGGGGATCTCTGGGGCCAACGTCCTGACTTTC. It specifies CASSDAGISGANVLTF.